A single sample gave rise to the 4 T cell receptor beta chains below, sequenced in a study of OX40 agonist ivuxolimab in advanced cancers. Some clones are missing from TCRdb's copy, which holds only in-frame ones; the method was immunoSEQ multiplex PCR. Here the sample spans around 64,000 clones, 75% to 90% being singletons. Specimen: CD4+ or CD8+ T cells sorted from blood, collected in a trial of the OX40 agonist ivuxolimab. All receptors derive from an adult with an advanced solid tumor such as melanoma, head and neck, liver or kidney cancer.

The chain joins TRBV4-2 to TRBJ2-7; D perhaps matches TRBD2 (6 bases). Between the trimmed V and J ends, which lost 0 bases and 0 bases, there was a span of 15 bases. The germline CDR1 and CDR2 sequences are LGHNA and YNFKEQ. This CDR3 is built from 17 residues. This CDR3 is CASSQEGESGYSYEQYF. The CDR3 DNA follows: TGTGCCAGCAGCCAAGAGGGGGAGAGCGGGTACTCCTACGAGCAGTACTTC.

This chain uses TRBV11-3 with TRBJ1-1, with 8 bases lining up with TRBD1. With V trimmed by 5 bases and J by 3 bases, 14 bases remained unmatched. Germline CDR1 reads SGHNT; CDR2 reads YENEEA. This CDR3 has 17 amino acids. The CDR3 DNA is TGTGCCAGCAGCCCCGGACAGGGCTTTTTTAGGGACACTGAAGCTTTCTTT. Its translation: CASSPGQGFFRDTEAFF.

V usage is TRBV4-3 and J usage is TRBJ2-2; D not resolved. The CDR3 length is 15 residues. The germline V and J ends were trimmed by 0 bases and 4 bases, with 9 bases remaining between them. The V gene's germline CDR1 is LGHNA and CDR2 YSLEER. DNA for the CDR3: TGCGCCAGCAGCCAAGAGGGGATTAGCACCGGGGAGCTGTTTTTT. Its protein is CASSQEGISTGELFF.

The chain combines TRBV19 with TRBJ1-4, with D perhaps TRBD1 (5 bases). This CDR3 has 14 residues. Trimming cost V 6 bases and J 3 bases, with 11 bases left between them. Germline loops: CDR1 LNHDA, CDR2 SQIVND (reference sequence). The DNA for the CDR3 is TGTGCCAGTAGGATGACAGACTCTAATGAAAAACTGTTTTTT. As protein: CASRMTDSNEKLFF.